One sample yielded the 17 T cell receptor beta chains listed below, sequenced in a study of response to subunit inactivated influenza vaccine. MiXCR, run by TCRdb on the RT-PCR reads, gives a single entry per CDR3 protein. The sample records fewer than 700,000 distinct CDR3 sequences, 10% to 15% being singletons. The sample was PBMCs from blood, taken around seven weeks after vaccination. The receptor source for this set is a man between 50 and 59 years old who received an inactivated influenza vaccine.

As for this clonotype: Sequence at one end of the junction differs from germline and may be a read error. The chain links TRBV6-2 or TRBV6-3 to TRBJ2-3, with 8 bases fitting TRBD1. Per germline, CDR1 MNHEY and CDR2 SVGEGT. This CDR3 is 16 amino acids long. The CDR3 bases are TGTGCCAGCAGCAACACAGGGGGTGTTAGCACAGATATGCAGTATTTT. This gives the protein CASSNTGGVSTDMQYF.

This clonotype was detected many times. This rearrangement joins TRBV27 to TRBJ2-7; TRBD1 is a possible D gene (5 bases). CDR1 MNHEY and CDR2 SMNVEV come from the germline V gene (reference sequence). CDR3 length equals 14 residues. V shed 7 bases and J shed 1 base, with 14 bases lying between them. The CDR3 DNA reads as TGTGCCAGCACGCGTGGTCCAGGGTCCTACGAGCAGTACTTC. Translation: CASTRGPGSYEQYF.

This clonotype was counted a few times. The chain combines TRBV5-1 with TRBJ2-7; D perhaps matches TRBD2 (5 bases). V dropped 1 base and J dropped 4 bases, with 18 bases sitting between them. Germline V gives CDR1 SGHRS, CDR2 YFSETQ. CDR3 length: 16 amino acids. The CDR3 loop reads CASSLNSGERSYEQYF. The CDR3 DNA reads as TGCGCCAGCAGCTTGAATTCGGGTGAGCGGAGTTACGAGCAGTACTTC.

The chain couples TRBV20-1 to TRBJ2-7; D gene uncertain. The CDR3 totals 15 residues. V lost 0 bases, J lost 3 bases, and 15 bases lay in between. In germline, CDR1 is DFQATT, CDR2 SNEGSKA (reference sequence). The CDR3: CSARDLVTNFYEQYF. Written as DNA, the CDR3 is TGCAGTGCTAGAGATCTTGTGACAAACTTCTACGAGCAGTACTTC.

V and J are TRBV20-1 and TRBJ2-5; 10 bases align to TRBD2. Trimming took 5 bases from V and 1 from J; bases not matched to a gene: 10. The CDR3 loop spans 16 amino acids. Germline-derived CDR1 and CDR2 are DFQATT and SNEGSKA (reference sequence). CDR3: CSARPPSGSRQETQYF. The CDR3 nucleotides are TGCAGTGCTCGTCCACCTAGCGGGAGCCGCCAAGAGACCCAGTACTTC.

This clonotype was seen a handful of times. J is TRBJ2-3 and V is TRBV20-1; 15 bases are shared with TRBD2. With 5 bases clipped from V and 4 bases from J, the junction kept 7 bases outside the gene matches. Germline CDR1 is DFQATT and CDR2 is SNEGSKA (reference sequence). The CDR3 runs 16 residues. DNA for the CDR3: TGCAGTGCTCCCCGGACTAGCGGGGGGGCCCCAGATACGCAGTATTTT. Translated: CSAPRTSGGAPDTQYF.

The genes are TRBV7-6 and TRBJ2-7; 10 positions agree with TRBD1. The CDR3 runs 16 residues. V was pared by 4 bases and J by 2 bases, with 8 bases of the junction left unmatched. Germline V gene data show CDR1 as SGHVS and CDR2 as FNYEAQ. The CDR3 DNA reads TGTGCCAGCAGCTACTACCGGGACAGGGGTCCCTACGAGCAGTACTTC. This translates into CASSYYRDRGPYEQYF.

The chain carries TRBV20-1 and TRBJ2-7; unclear D gene. This CDR3 has 12 amino acids. The ends were cut back, 1 base at V and 1 base at J, with 5 bases in the middle. Germline V gene data show CDR1 as DFQATT and CDR2 as SNEGSKA (reference sequence). CDR3 residues: CSARGESYEQYF. As DNA, the CDR3 is TGCAGTGCTAGAGGCGAATCCTACGAGCAGTACTTC.

In this sample, this clonotype turned up a few times. This chain connects TRBV24-1 to TRBJ2-2; 8 positions agree with TRBD2. The CDR3 is made up of 16 amino acids. Trimming removed 7 bases from V and 4 bases from J; junction bases left unmatched: 10. The V gene's germline CDR1 is KGHDR and CDR2 SFDVKD. CDR3: CATRGGGPTTTGELFF. Here the CDR3 DNA reads TGTGCCACCAGGGGCGGGGGGCCCACGACCACCGGGGAGCTGTTTTTT.

The chain recombines TRBV29-1 with TRBJ2-3; 9 nucleotides match TRBD1. This CDR3 contains 14 residues. Trimming cost V 8 bases and J 4 bases; bases outside gene matches: 10. The germline V gene has CDR1 SQVTM and CDR2 ANQGSEA. CDR3 coding DNA: TGCAGCATACAGAGCAGGACAGGGGCAGATACGCAGTATTTT. It codes for CSIQSRTGADTQYF.

This sequence joins TRBV7-9 and TRBJ2-1; D not certain. This CDR3 has 12 amino acids. V lost 5 bases to trimming and J lost 11 bases, with 13 bases between them. Germline loops: CDR1 SEHNR, CDR2 FQNEAQ (reference sequence). CDR3 residues: CASSALNLQQFF. DNA for the CDR3: TGTGCCAGCAGCGCCCTTAATCTCCAGCAGTTCTTC.

V usage is TRBV28 and J usage is TRBJ1-1; D unclear. Germline V gives CDR1 MDHEN, CDR2 SYDVKM. The V gene lost 2 bases and the J gene lost 5 bases, with 12 bases spanning the gap. The CDR3 totals 14 residues. CDR3 sequence reads: CASSLGSRWTEAFF. CDR3 coding DNA: TGTGCCAGCAGTTTAGGCTCACGGTGGACTGAAGCTTTCTTT.

This sequence joins TRBV4-2 and TRBJ2-6; D ambiguous. Per germline, CDR1 LGHNA and CDR2 YNFKEQ. Trimming removed 4 bases at V and 0 bases at J, with 10 bases between. This CDR3 is 16 amino acids long. CDR3 sequence reads: CASSPRAASGANVLTF. The CDR3 DNA reads as TGTGCCAGCAGCCCCCGCGCGGCCTCTGGGGCCAACGTCCTGACTTTC.

This clonotype came up a few times. The J gene is TRBJ2-3, the V gene TRBV7-2, with 8 bases fitting TRBD1. Germline V gene sequence: CDR1 SGHTA, CDR2 FQGNSA. The CDR3 is 14 residues long. V trimming: 5 bases; J trimming: 4 bases; junction bases outside the gene matches: 5. CDR3 in DNA: TGTGCCAGCAGCGCGCGGACAGGGCCAGATACGCAGTATTTT. Translating it yields CASSARTGPDTQYF.

In its sample, this clonotype was seen many times. This chain connects TRBV7-9 to TRBJ2-2, with D maybe TRBD2 (6 bases). The germline gives CDR1 SEHNR, CDR2 FQNEAQ (reference sequence). The CDR3 is 16 amino acids. V lost 4 bases to trimming and J lost 0 bases, with 12 bases between them. The CDR3 DNA is TGTGCCAGCAGCTCTGGGACTCCTCCGAACACCGGGGAGCTGTTTTTT. Translated, it gives CASSSGTPPNTGELFF.

J is TRBJ2-2 and V is TRBV20-1; the match to TRBD2 covers 7 bases. Trimming took 3 bases from V and 0 from J; bases not matched to a gene: 1. From germline, CDR1 is DFQATT and CDR2 SNEGSKA (reference sequence). This CDR3 has 14 amino acids. CDR3 residues: CSARGLTNTGELFF. CDR3 DNA sequence: TGCAGTGCTAGGGGACTAACGAACACCGGGGAGCTGTTTTTT.

The chain carries TRBV4-2 and TRBJ2-5, with 9 bases that match TRBD1. Per germline, CDR1 LGHNA and CDR2 YNFKEQ. The CDR3 runs to 15 residues. V shed 0 bases and J 4 bases; nucleotides not matched to a gene: 3. CDR3 nucleotide sequence: TGTGCCAGCAGCCAAGACAACAGGGGGCCAGAGACCCAGTACTTC. Its protein is CASSQDNRGPETQYF.